These 20 T cell receptor beta chains originate from one sample sequenced in a study of cytomegalovirus exposure and HLA in healthy donors. With 60 Vbeta and 13 Jbeta primers, the PCR was carried out. Sequencing used immunoSEQ multiplex PCR; TCRdb keeps in-frame clones, though not all of them. The sample lists over 200,000 clones, around 89% occurring once. The sample consisted of PBMCs. The origin of the receptors is a woman younger than 30 in good health and CMV-seronegative.

The rearrangement joins TRBV10-3 to TRBJ1-4; no clear D gene. The ends were cut back, 2 bases at V and 0 bases at J, with 10 bases in the middle. From germline, CDR1 is ENHRY and CDR2 SYGVKD. CDR3 size: 16 residues. This CDR3 reads CAISEGSTATNEKLFF. The CDR3, as DNA: TGTGCCATCAGTGAGGGGTCCACAGCAACTAATGAAAAACTGTTTTTT.

The V call is TRBV27, the J call TRBJ1-5; no clear D. V lost 4 bases and J lost 4, with 5 bases in between. This CDR3 has 12 amino acids. Per germline, CDR1 MNHEY and CDR2 SMNVEV (reference sequence). The CDR3: CASSSLNQPQHF. As DNA, the CDR3 is TGTGCCAGCAGTTCCCTAAATCAGCCCCAGCATTTT.

V usage is TRBV7-9 and J usage is TRBJ2-7, with TRBD2 identical over 7 bases. Trimming at V came to 1 base and at J to 0 bases, leaving 6 bases not matched to a gene. CDR3 length equals 16 residues. The germline gives CDR1 SEHNR, CDR2 FQNEAQ (reference sequence). The CDR3 here is CASSLEAGASSYEQYF. The CDR3 DNA sequence: TGTGCCAGCAGCTTAGAGGCGGGAGCGAGCTCCTACGAGCAGTACTTC. The variable domain in full, with the rest retrieved from reference TRBV7-9 and TRBJ2-7, is DTGVSQNPRHKITKRGQNVTFRCDPISEHNRLYWYRQTLGQGPEFLTYFQNEAQLEKSRLLSDRFSAERPKGSFSTLEIQRTEQGDSAMYLCASSLEAGASSYEQYFGPGTRLTVT.

This chain joins TRBV10-3 and TRBJ2-3, with D possibly matching TRBD2 (6 bases). The V end was cut by 3 bases, the J end by 6 bases, with 13 bases between. Germline CDR1 ENHRY, CDR2 SYGVKD. There are 14 residues in the CDR3. The CDR3 here is CAISDGGSGDTQYF. The CDR3 coding sequence is TGTGCCATCAGTGACGGTGGGAGCGGGGATACGCAGTATTTT.

J is TRBJ2-1 and V is TRBV19, with TRBD2 identical over 9 bases. With 4 bases clipped from V and 4 bases from J, the junction kept 2 bases outside the gene matches. Germline assignment: CDR1 LNHDA and CDR2 SQIVND (reference sequence). The CDR3 extends over 14 amino acids. CDR3 coding DNA: TGTGCCAGTAGTACCCTAGCGGGGTACAATGAGCAGTTCTTC. Amino acids: CASSTLAGYNEQFF.

The V call is TRBV5-4, the J call TRBJ2-2; TRBD2 aligns across 8 bases. Germline V gives CDR1 SGHNT, CDR2 YYREEE (reference sequence). The CDR3 has 14 residues. Germline trimming cut 4 bases from V and 3 bases from J; bases unmatched to any gene: 2. The CDR3 sequence is CASSPGGDTGELFF. CDR3 DNA sequence: TGTGCCAGCAGCCCCGGGGGGGACACCGGGGAGCTGTTTTTT.

The chain recombines TRBV5-4 with TRBJ2-5; 9 nucleotides agree with TRBD1. The DNA end is more similar to TRBJ2-7, so the J call may be wrong. Germline CDR1 SGHNT, CDR2 YYREEE (reference sequence). This CDR3 region has 20 residues. The CDR3 protein is CASSLSSFVTERTGDYEQYF. The CDR3 bases are TGTGCCAGCAGCTTATCCTCGTTCGTGACAGAGCGGACAGGGGACTACGAGCAGTACTTC.

Only one count was recorded for this clone. The chain joins TRBV25-1 to TRBJ2-7; TRBD1 matches at 7 bases. V shed 5 bases, J shed 0 bases, and the junction held 7 bases outside the gene matches. The germline CDR1 and CDR2 sequences are MGHDK and SYGVNS. This CDR3 region has 15 residues. The CDR3: CASSRGGVTSYEQYF. Written as DNA, the CDR3 is TGTGCCAGCAGTCGAGGGGGCGTAACCTCCTACGAGCAGTACTTC.

V usage is TRBV7-9 and J usage is TRBJ2-5; the D is unclear. The CDR3 length is 15 residues. V was cut by 1 base and J by 2 bases, with 11 bases left in between. From germline, CDR1 is SEHNR and CDR2 FQNEAQ (reference sequence). The CDR3 sequence is CASSLGEDGQETQYF. The CDR3 DNA is TGTGCCAGCAGCTTAGGAGAAGATGGTCAAGAGACCCAGTACTTC.

The chain employs TRBV5-1 and TRBJ2-5; D gene uncertain. Germline V gene lookup returns CDR1 SGHRS and CDR2 YFSETQ. This CDR3 region has 16 residues. V was shortened by 2 bases and J by 5 bases, with 19 bases between the two germline ends. CDR3 bases: TGCGCCAGCAGCTTCTCTGACATTCGACCCGTTGAGACCCAGTACTTC. As protein: CASSFSDIRPVETQYF.

The rearrangement joins TRBV15 to TRBJ2-3, with 7 bases matching TRBD2. CDR3 length: 14 residues. Trimming removed 0 bases from V and 9 bases from J; junction bases left unmatched: 6. Germline V gene data show CDR1 as LNHNV and CDR2 as YYDKDF (reference sequence). The CDR3 DNA reads TGTGCCACCAGCAGAGATGGGGGGGGAGACACGCAGTATTTT. Its protein is CATSRDGGGDTQYF.

The rearrangement uses TRBV5-4 and TRBJ2-1, with D tentatively TRBD2 (5 bases). V shed 1 base and J shed 8 bases, with 13 bases lying between them. The CDR3 is made up of 14 amino acids. CDR1 SGHNT and CDR2 YYREEE come from the germline V gene (reference sequence). The CDR3 spells CASSLPELGYEQFF. DNA for the CDR3: TGTGCCAGCAGCTTGCCCGAACTAGGCTATGAGCAGTTCTTC.

About this clone: The junction does not match germline at one end; this may be a read error. The sample carries other DNA sequences with the same CDR3. The rearrangement uses TRBV6-6 and TRBJ1-5; possibly TRBD1 for D (6 bases). CDR3 length: 14 amino acids. Germline V CDR1 and CDR2: MNHNY, SVGAGI (reference sequence). The CDR3 DNA reads TGCGCCAGCATCTCAAGGACAGCTAATCAGCCCCAGCATTTT. This codes for CASISRTANQPQHF.

This clone was counted only a few times. In DNA form, the CDR3 reads TGTGCCAGCAGCCCCGAGGACAGGGGGCGCGAGCAGTACTTC. It codes for CASSPEDRGREQYF. The rearrangement uses TRBV7-6 and TRBJ2-7; 11 bases are shared with TRBD1. The V gene's germline CDR1 is SGHVS and CDR2 FNYEAQ. Trimming cost V 5 bases and J 6 bases; bases outside gene matches: 6. The CDR3 loop spans 14 amino acids. Together with reference TRBV7-6 and TRBJ2-7, the CDR3 gives the full variable domain: GAGVSQSPRYKVTKRGQDVALRCDPISGHVSLYWYRQALGQGPEFLTYFNYEAQQDKSGLPNDRFSAERPEGSISTLTIQRTEQRDSAMYRCASSPEDRGREQYFGPGTRLTVT.

V gene TRBV2 combines with J gene TRBJ1-4; 8 bases match TRBD1. Germline CDR1 reads SNHLY; CDR2 reads FYNNEI. This CDR3 comprises 13 residues. V was pared by 5 bases and J by 8 bases, with 4 bases of the junction left unmatched. CDR3 protein: CASSQGAGEKLFF. The CDR3 DNA sequence: TGTGCCAGCAGTCAGGGGGCAGGGGAAAAACTGTTTTTT.

The chain employs TRBV2 and TRBJ2-5, with D perhaps matching TRBD1 (6 bases). Trimming took 5 bases from V and 1 from J, leaving 8 bases between them. In germline, CDR1 is SNHLY, CDR2 FYNNEI. The CDR3 has 13 amino acids. CDR3 sequence: CASSNRVQETQYF. CDR3 sequence (DNA): TGTGCCAGCAGTAACAGGGTCCAAGAGACCCAGTACTTC. The full variable domain, its missing parts supplied by reference TRBV2 and TRBJ2-5, is EPEVTQTPSHQVTQMGQEVILRCVPISNHLYFYWYRQILGQKVEFLVSFYNNEISEKSEIFDDQFSVERPDGSNFTLKIRSTKLEDSAMYFCASSNRVQETQYFGPGTRLLVL.

The sample holds one count of this clone. The genes are TRBV6-1 and TRBJ1-6; TRBD1 might be the D (5 bases). Per the germline V gene, CDR1 is MNHNS and CDR2 is SASEGT. This CDR3 contains 18 residues. Trimming cost V 1 base and J 6 bases, with 19 bases left between them. Here the CDR3 DNA reads TGTGCCAGCAGTGAAGGGGATGGGGCAGGGCGCAGTAATTCACCCCTCCACTTT. Protein product: CASSEGDGAGRSNSPLHF.

The V call is TRBV11-2, the J call TRBJ2-7, with TRBD2 as a possible D gene (6 bases). V lost 7 bases, J lost 2 bases, and 15 bases lay in between. Germline-derived CDR1 and CDR2 are SGHAT and FQNNGV. CDR3 length: 14 amino acids. For the CDR3, the DNA is TGTGCCAGCACCGTTGGAGGGAAAACCTACGAGCAGTACTTC. Translated: CASTVGGKTYEQYF.

The chain has TRBV7-9 and TRBJ1-1; 11 bases map to TRBD1. The CDR3 consists of 15 residues. The germline V gene encodes CDR1 SEHNR and CDR2 FQNEAQ (reference sequence). V dropped 5 bases and J dropped 1; count of bases not matched to a gene: 3. The CDR3 reads CASSPGQGGNTEAFF. The CDR3 nucleotides are TGTGCCAGCAGCCCGGGACAGGGGGGGAACACTGAAGCTTTCTTT.

This chain links TRBV6-6 with TRBJ1-2; 7 positions agree with TRBD1. Germline V gene sequence: CDR1 MNHNY, CDR2 SVGAGI (reference sequence). The J segment lost 2 bases and the V segment lost 5 bases, leaving 5 bases of the junction unmatched. CDR3 length: 14 amino acids. CDR3 sequence: CASSLQGQNYGYTF. Written as DNA, the CDR3 is TGTGCCAGCAGTCTACAGGGGCAAAACTATGGCTACACCTTC.